Listed below are T cell receptor beta chains from one sample, sequenced in a study of T-cell reconstitution after alpha-beta-depleted transplantation in children. TCRdb re-analysed the PCR reads in MiXCR, keeping a single row per CDR3 protein. The table lists some 600,000 distinct CDR3 sequences, over 10% of them singletons, with 2% to 2.5% in the top ten. This specimen was PBMCs, mostly from graft donor cells, taken 360 days after TCRalphabeta/CD19-depleted stem cell transplant. The receptor source for this set is a male patient aged 10 to 17 who had a stem cell transplant for acute myeloid leukemia, so the T cells may come from the graft donor. CDR3s include the opening cysteine and the closing phenylalanine or tryptophan. Fields, in order: V gene, clone size, J gene, D gene, CDR3 protein, CDR3 DNA. The D gene is left open where the match is weak. The size field is filled for only some rows; it gives once, few, many or a size class.

V gene: TRBV20-1; clone size: few; J gene: TRBJ2-7; D gene: -; CDR3 protein: CSARVGSGTQDEQYF; CDR3 DNA: TGCAGTGCTAGAGTAGGGAGCGGGACACAAGACGAGCAGTACTTC
V gene: TRBV2; clone size: many; J gene: TRBJ2-3; D gene: TRBD2; CDR3 protein: CASPSGVRTDTQYF; CDR3 DNA: TGTGCCAGCCCTAGCGGCGTACGCACAGATACGCAGTATTTT
V gene: TRBV20-1; clone size: once; J gene: TRBJ2-3; D gene: -; CDR3 protein: CSASLGQGPTDTQYF; CDR3 DNA: TGCAGTGCTAGTTTGGGGCAAGGGCCTACAGATACGCAGTATTTT
V gene: TRBV29-1; clone size: many; J gene: TRBJ2-7; D gene: -; CDR3 protein: CSVVLGFYEQYF; CDR3 DNA: TGCAGCGTTGTACTGGGGTTCTACGAGCAGTACTTC
V gene: TRBV4-3; clone size: -; J gene: TRBJ2-2; D gene: TRBD2; CDR3 protein: CASSRNPREVGTGELFF; CDR3 DNA: TGCGCCAGCAGCCGAAACCCTCGGGAGGTCGGCACCGGGGAGCTGTTTTTT
V gene: TRBV7-3; clone size: -; J gene: TRBJ2-7; D gene: TRBD2; CDR3 protein: CASSSSSGWASEQYF; CDR3 DNA: TGTGCCAGCAGCTCGTCTAGCGGGTGGGCTTCCGAGCAGTACTTC
V gene: TRBV20-1; clone size: -; J gene: TRBJ2-1; D gene: TRBD2; CDR3 protein: CSARGGELAANYNEQFF; CDR3 DNA: TGCAGTGCTAGAGGGGGTGAACTAGCGGCCAACTACAATGAGCAGTTCTTC
V gene: TRBV7-2; clone size: -; J gene: TRBJ2-4; D gene: -; CDR3 protein: CASSLVPGLAKNIQYF; CDR3 DNA: TGTGCCAGCAGCTTGGTCCCGGGACTAGCCAAAAACATTCAGTACTTC
V gene: TRBV28; clone size: -; J gene: TRBJ2-1; D gene: TRBD1; CDR3 protein: CASTPQGVGEQFF; CDR3 DNA: TGTGCCAGCACCCCCCAGGGGGTGGGGGAGCAGTTCTTC
V gene: TRBV6-5; clone size: few; J gene: TRBJ1-1; D gene: -; CDR3 protein: CASSFHGQPMKAFF; CDR3 DNA: TGTGCCAGCAGTTTCCATGGACAGCCGATGAAAGCTTTCTTT
V gene: TRBV20-1; clone size: -; J gene: TRBJ2-1; D gene: TRBD2; CDR3 protein: CRVPLLAGRSNEQFF; CDR3 DNA: TGCAGAGTGCCCTTACTAGCGGGCCGTTCCAATGAGCAGTTCTTC
V gene: TRBV9; clone size: -; J gene: TRBJ2-6; D gene: TRBD1; CDR3 protein: CASSVLGQGDSGANVLTF; CDR3 DNA: TGTGCCAGCAGCGTTTTGGGACAGGGGGATTCTGGGGCCAACGTCCTGACTTTC
V gene: TRBV11-1; clone size: few; J gene: TRBJ2-7; D gene: TRBD2; CDR3 protein: CASSSSASGRKRSYEQYF; CDR3 DNA: TGTGCCAGCAGCTCATCAGCTAGCGGGAGAAAGAGATCCTACGAGCAGTACTTC
V gene: TRBV5-1; clone size: few; J gene: TRBJ2-7; D gene: -; CDR3 protein: CASSLVGGVVYEQYF; CDR3 DNA: TGCGCCAGCAGCTTGGTTGGCGGAGTAGTCTACGAGCAGTACTTC
V gene: TRBV20-1; clone size: -; J gene: TRBJ2-1; D gene: -; CDR3 protein: CSAGGLMDEQFF; CDR3 DNA: TGCAGTGCTGGGGGGCTTATGGATGAGCAGTTCTTC
V gene: TRBV7-2; clone size: -; J gene: TRBJ1-1; D gene: -; CDR3 protein: CASSLNRQEAFF; CDR3 DNA: TGTGCCAGCAGCTTAAACCGGCAGGAAGCTTTCTTT
V gene: TRBV11-2; clone size: few; J gene: TRBJ2-7; D gene: TRBD1; CDR3 protein: CASSFSGQVSYEQYF; CDR3 DNA: TGTGCCAGCAGCTTCTCAGGACAGGTATCCTACGAGCAGTACTTC